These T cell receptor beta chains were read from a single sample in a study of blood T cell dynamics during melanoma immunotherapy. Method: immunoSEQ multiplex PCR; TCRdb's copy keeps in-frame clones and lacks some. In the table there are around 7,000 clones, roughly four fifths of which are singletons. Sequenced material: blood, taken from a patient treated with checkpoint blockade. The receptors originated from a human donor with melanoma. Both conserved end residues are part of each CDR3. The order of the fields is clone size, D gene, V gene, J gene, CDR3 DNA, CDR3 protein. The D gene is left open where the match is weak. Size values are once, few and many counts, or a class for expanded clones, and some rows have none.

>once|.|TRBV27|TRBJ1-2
TGTGCCAGCAGTTTAGCAGGGGTTGGCGGCTACACCTTC
CASSLAGVGGYTF
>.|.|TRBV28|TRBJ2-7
TGTGCCAGCAGTTTAGTACACCTCTCCTACGAGCAGTACTTC
CASSLVHLSYEQYF
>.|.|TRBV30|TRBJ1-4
TGTGCCTGGAGTAAGGGGGGCGGGATTGAAAAACTGTTTTTT
CAWSKGGGIEKLFF
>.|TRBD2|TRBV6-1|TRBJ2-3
TGTGCCAGCACCTTAGCGGGAGTCGGAACAGATACGCAGTATTTT
CASTLAGVGTDTQYF
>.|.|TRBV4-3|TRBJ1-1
TGCGCCAGCACCCCGGGCCTACTGAACACTGAAGCTTTCTTT
CASTPGLLNTEAFF
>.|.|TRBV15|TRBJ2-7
TGTGCCACCAGCGAGGGGGGGCACGAGCAGTACTTC
CATSEGGHEQYF
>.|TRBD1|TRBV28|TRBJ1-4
TGTGCCAGCAGCCTCTCAGGGGGAACTAATGAAAAACTGTTTTTT
CASSLSGGTNEKLFF
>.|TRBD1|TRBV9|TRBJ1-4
TGTGCCAGCAGCGCCGGGACAGACCCCAATGAAAAACTGTTTTTT
CASSAGTDPNEKLFF
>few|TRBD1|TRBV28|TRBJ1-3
TGTGCCAGCAGCTGGGACAGGGGTCACACCATATATTTT
CASSWDRGHTIYF
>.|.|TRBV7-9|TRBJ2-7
TGTGCCAGCAGCTCCCCGCTTGTTGTTTCCTACGAGCAGTACTTC
CASSSPLVVSYEQYF
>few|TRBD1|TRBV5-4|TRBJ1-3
TGTGCCAGCAGCACGGACAGGGGAGCTTCTGGAAACACCATATATTTT
CASSTDRGASGNTIYF
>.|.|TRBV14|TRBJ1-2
TGTGCCAGCAGCCATTTGGGCCAATATGGCTACACCTTC
CASSHLGQYGYTF
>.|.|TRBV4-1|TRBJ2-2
TGCGCCAGCAGCCAAGTCGCACCTAGCGCGAACACCGGGGAGCTGTTTTTT
CASSQVAPSANTGELFF
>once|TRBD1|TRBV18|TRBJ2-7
TGTGCCAGCTCACTCGGCCCGAGACAGGGGCACGAGCAGTACTTC
CASSLGPRQGHEQYF
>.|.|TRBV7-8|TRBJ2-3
TGTGCCAGCAGCTTATGGGGGACAACCGGCCGGGATACGCAGTATTTT
CASSLWGTTGRDTQYF
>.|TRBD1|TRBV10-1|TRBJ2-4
TGCGCCAGCATTCCCTTCCGGGACAGTGACCCACTAGCCAAAAACATTCAGTACTTC
CASIPFRDSDPLAKNIQYF
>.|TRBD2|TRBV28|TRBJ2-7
TGTGCCAGCAGTTTGACGACGGGACTAGCGGTCGCCTACGAGCAGTACTTC
CASSLTTGLAVAYEQYF
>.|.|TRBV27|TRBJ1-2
TGTGCCAGCAGTTCCTTGGAGGGTGGCTACACCTTC
CASSSLEGGYTF
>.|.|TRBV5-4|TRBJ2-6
TGTGCCAGCAGCTTGGGCGACAAAGCTGGGGCCAACGTCCTGACTTTC
CASSLGDKAGANVLTF
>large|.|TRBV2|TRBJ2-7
TGTGCCAGCAGTGATGGAGGGATCGACGAGCAGTACTTC
CASSDGGIDEQYF
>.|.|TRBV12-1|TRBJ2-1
TGTGCCAGCAGGGCGCGCGGCGGGAGGGCCCTGTTCTTC
CASRARGGRALFF
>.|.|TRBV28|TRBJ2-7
TGTGCCAGCAGTGTAGGGGACGCTCCGCCCACCTACGAGCAGTACTTC
CASSVGDAPPTYEQYF
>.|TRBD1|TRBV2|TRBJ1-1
TGTGCCAGCAGTTACAGGGGAAACACTGAAGCTTTCTTT
CASSYRGNTEAFF
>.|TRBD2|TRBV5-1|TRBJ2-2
TGCGCCAGCAGCTTCTCGCGGACTAGCGGAGAGATCAACACCGGGGAGCTGTTTTTT
CASSFSRTSGEINTGELFF
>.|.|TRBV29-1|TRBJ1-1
TGCAGCGTTGACGGGAACGCGAACACTGAAGCTTTCTTT
CSVDGNANTEAFF
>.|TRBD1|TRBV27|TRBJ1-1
TGTGCCAGCAGTACTCGGACAGGGGGCGACAACACTGAAGCTTTCTTT
CASSTRTGGDNTEAFF
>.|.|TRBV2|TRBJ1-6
TGTGCCAGCAGTGTGCCTAAGGAAAGACAGGACTATAATTCACCCCTCCACTTT
CASSVPKERQDYNSPLHF
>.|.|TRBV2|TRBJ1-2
TGTGCCAGCAGTGAAGCGGGGGCAGAACCTAACTATGGCTACACCTTC
CASSEAGAEPNYGYTF
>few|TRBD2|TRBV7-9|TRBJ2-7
TGTGCCAGCAGCTTGTGGACTAGCGGGACAGACGAGCAGTACTTC
CASSLWTSGTDEQYF
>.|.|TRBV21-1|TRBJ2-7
TGTGCCAGCAGCATGAATAGCGGGAGACTACGCATCTTAAAAAAATTCTACGAGCAGTACTTC
CASSMNSGRLRILKKFYEQYF
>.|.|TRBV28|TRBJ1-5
TGTGCCAGCAGTTTATTAGACAGGTCTTATCAGCCCCAGCATTTT
CASSLLDRSYQPQHF
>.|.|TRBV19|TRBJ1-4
TGTGCCAGTAGTATAGATGTCGGACAACGGGTGGCGGGAGAAAAACTGTTTTTT
CASSIDVGQRVAGEKLFF
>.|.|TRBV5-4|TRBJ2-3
TGTGCCAGCAGCTTGGTGCTGGAAACGCAGTATTTT
CASSLVLETQYF
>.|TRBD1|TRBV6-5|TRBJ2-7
TGTGCCAGCAGTACCACCGGGACAGCCTACGAGCAGTACTTC
CASSTTGTAYEQYF
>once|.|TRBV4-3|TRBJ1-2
TGCGCCAGCAGCCAAGTGGCGGGACAAAGCGGCTACACCTTC
CASSQVAGQSGYTF
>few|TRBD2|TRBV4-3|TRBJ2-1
TGCGCCAGCAGCCAACCACTAGCGGGGGACTACAATGAGCAGTTCTTC
CASSQPLAGDYNEQFF
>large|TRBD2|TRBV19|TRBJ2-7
TGTGCCTTCAGCAGGACTAGCGGGAGTGACGAGCAGTACTTC
CAFSRTSGSDEQYF
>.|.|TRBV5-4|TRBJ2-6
TGTGCCAGCAGCTTGGCCAGCTCTGGGGCCAACGTCCTGACTTTC
CASSLASSGANVLTF
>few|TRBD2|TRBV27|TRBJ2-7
TGTGCCAGCAGTTCCGGACTAGCCGGCGAGCAGTACTTC
CASSSGLAGEQYF
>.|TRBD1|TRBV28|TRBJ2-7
TGTGCCAGCAGTATCTACAGGGGTCGGAACGAGCAGTACTTC
CASSIYRGRNEQYF
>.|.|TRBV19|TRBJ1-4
TGTGCCCAAGCCGCGGGGGCGAGGAATGAAAAACTGTTTTTT
CAQAAGARNEKLFF
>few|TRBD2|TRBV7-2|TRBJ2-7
TGTGCCAGCAGCGTAACTAGCGGGGTCTCCTACGAGCAGTACTTC
CASSVTSGVSYEQYF
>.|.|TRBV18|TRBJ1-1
TGTGCCAGCTCACCAGTCGGGGGGGGGACTGAAGCTTTCTTT
CASSPVGGGTEAFF
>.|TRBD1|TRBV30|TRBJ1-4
TGTGCCTGGAACGTAGTAGGGACAGGGAGGCTGTTTTTT
CAWNVVGTGRLFF
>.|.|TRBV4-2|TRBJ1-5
TGTGCCAGCAGCCCCGCGGTAGGCCAGCCCCAGCATTTT
CASSPAVGQPQHF
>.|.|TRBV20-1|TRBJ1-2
TGCAGCGTCGACGGGGGGTTAGGCTACACCTTC
CSVDGGLGYTF
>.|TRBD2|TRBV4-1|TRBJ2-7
TGCGCCAGCAGCCAAGATGCTCACGGGACTAGCGGATCCTACGAGCAGTACTTC
CASSQDAHGTSGSYEQYF
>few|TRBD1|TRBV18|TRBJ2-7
TGTGCCAGCTCACCCCGACAGGGAACATACGAGCAGTACTTC
CASSPRQGTYEQYF
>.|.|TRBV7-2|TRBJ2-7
TGTGCCAGCCGCCCCTTGACTGCTAGCATGCCCCACGAGCAGTACTTC
CASRPLTASMPHEQYF
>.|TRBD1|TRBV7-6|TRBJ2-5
TGTGCCAGCAGCCCTTGGACAGGGAACCAAGAGACCCAGTACTTC
CASSPWTGNQETQYF
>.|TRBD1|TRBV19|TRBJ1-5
TGTGCCAGTAGTATAGATGGGCAGGGGGTAAGTCAGCCCCAGCATTTT
CASSIDGQGVSQPQHF
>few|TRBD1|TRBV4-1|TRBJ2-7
TGCGCCAGCAGCCCTCCTGGGACAGCCACAACCTACGAGCAGTACTTC
CASSPPGTATTYEQYF
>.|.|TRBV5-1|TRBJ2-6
TGCGCCAGCAGCGCCGGGACCCCTGGCTCTGGGGCCAACGTCCTGACTTTC
CASSAGTPGSGANVLTF
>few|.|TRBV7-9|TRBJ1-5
TGTGCCAGCAGCATTGACACCCACGCTGAGCCCCAGCATTTT
CASSIDTHAEPQHF
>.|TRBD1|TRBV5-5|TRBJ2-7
TGTGCCAGCAGGGACAGGGCCTACGAGCAGTACTTC
CASRDRAYEQYF